This TCR beta chain is from a study of blood T cell repertoires in COVID-19. Here immunoSEQ multiplex PCR was the method, and the copy in TCRdb shows in-frame clones only, minus some. The sample consists of about 50,000 clones, roughly 83% of them appearing once. The CDR3 spans 15 residues. Per germline, CDR1 MNHEY and CDR2 SVGAGI. V lost 4 bases and J lost 4, with 15 bases in between. The receptor was isolated from a woman aged 60-70 years with acute or convalescent COVID-19. The V call is TRBV6-5, the J call TRBJ2-3; D is possibly TRBD2 (7 bases). Source material: peripheral blood. CDR3: CASSLGGGPPDTQYF. DNA of the CDR3: TGTGCCAGCAGTTTAGGGGGAGGGCCGCCAGATACGCAGTATTTT.